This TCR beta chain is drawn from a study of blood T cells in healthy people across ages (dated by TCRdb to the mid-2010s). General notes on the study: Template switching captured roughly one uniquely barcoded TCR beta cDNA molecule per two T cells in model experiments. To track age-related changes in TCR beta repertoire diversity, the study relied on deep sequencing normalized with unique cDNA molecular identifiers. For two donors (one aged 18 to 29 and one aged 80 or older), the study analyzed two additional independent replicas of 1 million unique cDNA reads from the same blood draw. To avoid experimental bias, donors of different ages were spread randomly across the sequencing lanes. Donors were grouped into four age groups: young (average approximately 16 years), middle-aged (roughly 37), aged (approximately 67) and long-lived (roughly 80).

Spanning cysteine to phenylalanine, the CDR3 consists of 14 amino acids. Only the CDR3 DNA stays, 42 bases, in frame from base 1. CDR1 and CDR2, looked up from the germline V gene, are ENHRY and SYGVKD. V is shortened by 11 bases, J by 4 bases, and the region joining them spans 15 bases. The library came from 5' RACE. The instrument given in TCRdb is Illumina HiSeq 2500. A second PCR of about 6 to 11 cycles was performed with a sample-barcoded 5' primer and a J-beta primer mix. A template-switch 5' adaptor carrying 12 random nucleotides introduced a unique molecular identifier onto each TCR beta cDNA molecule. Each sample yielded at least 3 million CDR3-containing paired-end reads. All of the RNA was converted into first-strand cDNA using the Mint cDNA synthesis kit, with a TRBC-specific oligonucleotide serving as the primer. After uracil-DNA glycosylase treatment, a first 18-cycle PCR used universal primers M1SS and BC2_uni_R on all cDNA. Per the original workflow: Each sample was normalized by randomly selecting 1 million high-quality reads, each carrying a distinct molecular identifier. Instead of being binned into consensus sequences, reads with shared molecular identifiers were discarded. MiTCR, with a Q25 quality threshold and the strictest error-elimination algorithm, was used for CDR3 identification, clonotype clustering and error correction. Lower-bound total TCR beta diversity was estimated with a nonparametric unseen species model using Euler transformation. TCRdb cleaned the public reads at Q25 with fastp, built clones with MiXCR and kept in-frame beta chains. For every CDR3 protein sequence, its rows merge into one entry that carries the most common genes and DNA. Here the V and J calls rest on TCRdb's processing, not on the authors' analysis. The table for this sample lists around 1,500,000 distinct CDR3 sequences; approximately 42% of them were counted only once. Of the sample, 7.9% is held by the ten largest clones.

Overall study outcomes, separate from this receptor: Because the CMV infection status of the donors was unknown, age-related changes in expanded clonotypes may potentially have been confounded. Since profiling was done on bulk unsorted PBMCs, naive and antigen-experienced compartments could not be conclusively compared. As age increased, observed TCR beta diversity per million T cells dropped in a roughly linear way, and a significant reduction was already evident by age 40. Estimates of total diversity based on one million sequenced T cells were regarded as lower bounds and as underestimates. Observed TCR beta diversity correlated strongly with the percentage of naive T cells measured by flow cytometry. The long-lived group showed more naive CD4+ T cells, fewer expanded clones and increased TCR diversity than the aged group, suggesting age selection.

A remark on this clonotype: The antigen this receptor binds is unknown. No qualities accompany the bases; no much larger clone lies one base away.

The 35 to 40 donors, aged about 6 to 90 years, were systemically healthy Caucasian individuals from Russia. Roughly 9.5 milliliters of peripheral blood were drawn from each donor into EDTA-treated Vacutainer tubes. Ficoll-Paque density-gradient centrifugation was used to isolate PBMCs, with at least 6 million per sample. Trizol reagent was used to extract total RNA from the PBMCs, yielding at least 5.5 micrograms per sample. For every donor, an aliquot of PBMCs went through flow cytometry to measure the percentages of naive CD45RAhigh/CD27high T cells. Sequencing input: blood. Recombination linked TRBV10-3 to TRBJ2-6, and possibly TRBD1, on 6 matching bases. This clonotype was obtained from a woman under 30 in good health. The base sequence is TGTGCCCTCGCAGGGGTCTGGGGGGCCAACGTCCTGACTTTC. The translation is CALAGVWGANVLTF.